The 10 T cell receptor beta chains below all came from one sample that was sequenced in a study of T cell changes during pregnancy in multiple sclerosis. The repertoire was sequenced with immunoSEQ multiplex PCR; TCRdb's copy has only in-frame clones and lacks some. The table includes over 65,000 clones, roughly 90% detected once. Sample: peripheral blood, taken in the first trimester of pregnancy. These receptors all come from a female donor in good health, enrolled as a control in a pregnancy study.

The rearrangement joins TRBV7-3 to TRBJ1-1; D is ambiguous. This CDR3 contains 16 residues. V lost 1 base to trimming and J lost 4 bases, with 16 bases between them. Looked up from germline, CDR1 is SGHTA and CDR2 is FQGTGA. The CDR3 DNA reads TGTGCCAGCAGCTTAAGCCCGAACCGGGGTATCACTGAAGCTTTCTTT. Amino acids: CASSLSPNRGITEAFF. Combining the CDR3 with reference TRBV7-3 and TRBJ1-1 gives the whole variable domain GAGVSQTPSNKVTEKGKYVELRCDPISGHTALYWYRQSLGQGPEFLIYFQGTGAADDSGLPNDRFFAVRPEGSVSTLKIQRTERGDSAVYLCASSLSPNRGITEAFFGQGTRLTVV.

This chain joins TRBV11-3 and TRBJ2-7; D is ambiguous. Trimming stripped 1 base from V and 1 base from J, with 8 bases between. CDR1 is SGHNT, CDR2 YENEEA, per germline. The CDR3 sequence is 14 residues long. DNA of the CDR3: TGTGCCAGCAGCTTAGGAGGTTCTTCCTACGAGCAGTACTTC. Translation gives CASSLGGSSYEQYF.

V gene TRBV7-8 combines with J gene TRBJ2-7, with a tentative D call TRBD1 (6 bases). Germline values: CDR1 SGHVS, CDR2 FQNEAQ. The CDR3 spans 14 residues. V was cut by 5 bases and J by 5 bases, with 16 bases left in between. For the CDR3, the DNA is TGTGCCAGCAGCCCAGGGGCGCAGATACACGAGCAGTACTTC. Amino acid sequence: CASSPGAQIHEQYF. Full variable domain (remainder filled in from reference TRBV7-8 and TRBJ2-7): GAGVSQSPRYKVAKRGQDVALRCDPISGHVSLFWYQQALGQGPEFLTYFQNEAQLDKSGLPSDRFFAERPEGSVSTLKIQRTQQEDSAVYLCASSPGAQIHEQYFGPGTRLTVT.

The V and J genes are TRBV15 and TRBJ1-6; D might be TRBD1 (5 bases). V was trimmed by 0 bases and J by 7 bases, leaving 10 bases between them. The CDR3 runs to 15 residues. The germline V gene encodes CDR1 LNHNV and CDR2 YYDKDF (reference sequence). Written as DNA, the CDR3 is TGTGCCACCAGCAGAGATTACAGGCGGAATTCACCCCTCCACTTT. Translation: CATSRDYRRNSPLHF. The variable domain in full, with the rest retrieved from reference TRBV15 and TRBJ1-6, is DAMVIQNPRYQVTQFGKPVTLSCSQTLNHNVMYWYQQKSSQAPKLLFHYYDKDFNNEADTPDNFQSRRPNTSFCFLDIRSPGLGDTAMYLCATSRDYRRNSPLHFGNGTRLTVT.

The sample holds one count of this clone. The gene calls are TRBV27 and TRBJ1-5, with D perhaps TRBD1 (5 bases). Per germline, CDR1 MNHEY and CDR2 SMNVEV (reference sequence). The CDR3 spans 15 residues. V lost 7 bases and J 0 bases, leaving 13 bases between the germline ends. The CDR3 DNA reads as TGTGCCAGCACCCCGACAGCCTATAGCAATCAGCCCCAGCATTTT. This sequence encodes CASTPTAYSNQPQHF.

The CDR3 bases are TGTGCCAGCAGCCTCAGTCTGTATAGCAATCAGCCCCAGCATTTT. It specifies CASSLSLYSNQPQHF. The chain combines TRBV6-5 with TRBJ1-5; D gene ambiguous. Trimming stripped 6 bases from V and 0 bases from J, with 12 bases between. The CDR3 extends over 15 amino acids. In germline, CDR1 is MNHEY, CDR2 SVGAGI.

The chain is built from TRBV2 and TRBJ2-2; D is ambiguous. V was pared by 10 bases and J by 2 bases, with 11 bases between. Germline loops: CDR1 SNHLY, CDR2 FYNNEI. There are 13 residues in the CDR3. CDR3 DNA: TGTGCCACCGCAGGAACCAACACCGGGGAGCTGTTTTTT. This codes for CATAGTNTGELFF.

Only one count was recorded for this clone. J is TRBJ2-5 and V is TRBV20-1, with D hard to call. Trimming removed 7 bases at V and 5 bases at J, with 8 bases between. The CDR3 covers 10 residues. CDR1 DFQATT and CDR2 SNEGSKA come from the germline V gene (reference sequence). The CDR3 protein is CSVTRETQYF. CDR3 DNA sequence: TGCAGTGTGACAAGGGAGACCCAGTACTTC.

This chain uses TRBV27 with TRBJ2-3; a weak D match, TRBD1 (5 bases). Germline V gene data show CDR1 as MNHEY and CDR2 as SMNVEV (reference sequence). This CDR3 is 18 amino acids long. V lost 5 bases and J 6 bases, leaving 27 bases between the germline ends. CDR3 coding DNA: TGTGCCAGCAGTGAGCCCCCCAACACCTTGGGGCGCCCGGATACGCAGTATTTT. Translating it yields CASSEPPNTLGRPDTQYF.

The CDR3 nucleotides are TGCGCCAGCAGCCAAGCATTACCGGGACAGAATAGCAATCAGCCCCAGCATTTT. As protein: CASSQALPGQNSNQPQHF. The rearrangement links TRBV4-3 to TRBJ1-5; 7 nucleotides line up with TRBD1. The CDR3 runs 18 residues. CDR1 and CDR2 from the germline V gene are LGHNA and YSLEER. V was clipped by 1 base and J by 0 bases; unmatched bases: 9.